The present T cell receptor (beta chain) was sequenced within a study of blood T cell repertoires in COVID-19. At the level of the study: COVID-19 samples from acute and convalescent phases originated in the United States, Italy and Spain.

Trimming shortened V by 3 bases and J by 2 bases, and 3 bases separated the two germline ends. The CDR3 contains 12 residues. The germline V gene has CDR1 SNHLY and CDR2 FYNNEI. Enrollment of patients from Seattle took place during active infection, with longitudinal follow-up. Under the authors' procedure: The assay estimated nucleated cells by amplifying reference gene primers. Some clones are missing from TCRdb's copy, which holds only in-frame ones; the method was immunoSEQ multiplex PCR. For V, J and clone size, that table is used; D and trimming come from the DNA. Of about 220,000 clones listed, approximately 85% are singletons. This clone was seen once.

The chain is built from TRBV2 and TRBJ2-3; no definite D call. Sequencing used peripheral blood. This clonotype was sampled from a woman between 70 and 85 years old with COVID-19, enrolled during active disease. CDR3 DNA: TGTGCCAGCAGTGATTACACAGATACGCAGTATTTT. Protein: CASSDYTDTQYF.